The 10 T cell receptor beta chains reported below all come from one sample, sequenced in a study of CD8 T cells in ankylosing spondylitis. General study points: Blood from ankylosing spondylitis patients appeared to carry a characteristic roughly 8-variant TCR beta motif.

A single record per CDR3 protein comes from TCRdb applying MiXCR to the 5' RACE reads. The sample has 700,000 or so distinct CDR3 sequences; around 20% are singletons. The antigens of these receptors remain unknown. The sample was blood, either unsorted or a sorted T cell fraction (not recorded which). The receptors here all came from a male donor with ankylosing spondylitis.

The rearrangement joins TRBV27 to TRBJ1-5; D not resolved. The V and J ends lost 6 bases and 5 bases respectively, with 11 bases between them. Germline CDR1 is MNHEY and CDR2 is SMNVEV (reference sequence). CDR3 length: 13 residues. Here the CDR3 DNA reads TGTGCCAGCAGCGACTTTTCGGATCAGCCCCAGCATTTT. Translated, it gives CASSDFSDQPQHF.

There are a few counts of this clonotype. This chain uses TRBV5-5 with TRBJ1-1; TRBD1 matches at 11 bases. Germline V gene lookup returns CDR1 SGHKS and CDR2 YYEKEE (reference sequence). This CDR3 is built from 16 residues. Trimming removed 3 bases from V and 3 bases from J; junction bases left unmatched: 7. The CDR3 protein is CASSWRDRGGDTEAFF. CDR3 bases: TGTGCCAGCAGCTGGAGGGACAGGGGGGGGGACACTGAAGCTTTCTTT.

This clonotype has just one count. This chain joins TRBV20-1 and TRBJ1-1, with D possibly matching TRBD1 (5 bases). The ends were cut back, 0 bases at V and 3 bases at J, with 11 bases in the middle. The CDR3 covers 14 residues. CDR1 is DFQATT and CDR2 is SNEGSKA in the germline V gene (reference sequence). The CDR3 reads CSARDSDTYTEAFF. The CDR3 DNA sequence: TGCAGTGCTAGAGACTCGGACACCTACACTGAAGCTTTCTTT.

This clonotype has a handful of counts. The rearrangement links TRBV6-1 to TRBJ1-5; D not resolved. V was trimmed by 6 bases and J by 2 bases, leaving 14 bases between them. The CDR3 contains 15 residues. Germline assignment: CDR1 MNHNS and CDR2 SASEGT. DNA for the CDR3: TGTGCCAGCAGACCAGACCGGAATGGCAATCAGCCCCAGCATTTT. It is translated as CASRPDRNGNQPQHF.

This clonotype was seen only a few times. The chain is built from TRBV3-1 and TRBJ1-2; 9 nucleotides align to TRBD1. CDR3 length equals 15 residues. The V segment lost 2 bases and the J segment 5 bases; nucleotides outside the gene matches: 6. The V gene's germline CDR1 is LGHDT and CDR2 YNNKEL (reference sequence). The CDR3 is CASSQSLGQGYGYTF. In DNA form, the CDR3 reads TGTGCCAGCAGCCAATCCCTGGGACAGGGTTATGGCTACACCTTC.

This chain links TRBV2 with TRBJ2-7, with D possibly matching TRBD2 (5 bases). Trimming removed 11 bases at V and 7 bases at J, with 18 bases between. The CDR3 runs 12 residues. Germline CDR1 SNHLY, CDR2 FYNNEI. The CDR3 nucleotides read TGTGCCGCCCGTGGGCTCCGGAGGGAGCAGTACTTC. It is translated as CAARGLRREQYF.

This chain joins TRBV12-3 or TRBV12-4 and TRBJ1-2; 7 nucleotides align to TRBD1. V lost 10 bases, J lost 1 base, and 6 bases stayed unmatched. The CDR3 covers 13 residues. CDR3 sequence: CAMRDRVNYGYTF. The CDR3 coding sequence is TGTGCCATGAGAGACAGGGTTAACTATGGCTACACCTTC.

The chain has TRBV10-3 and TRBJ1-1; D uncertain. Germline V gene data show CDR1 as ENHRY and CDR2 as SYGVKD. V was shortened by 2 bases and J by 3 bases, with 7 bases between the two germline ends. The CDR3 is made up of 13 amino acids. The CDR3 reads CAISELGHTEAFF. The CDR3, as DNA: TGTGCCATCAGTGAGCTGGGCCACACTGAAGCTTTCTTT.

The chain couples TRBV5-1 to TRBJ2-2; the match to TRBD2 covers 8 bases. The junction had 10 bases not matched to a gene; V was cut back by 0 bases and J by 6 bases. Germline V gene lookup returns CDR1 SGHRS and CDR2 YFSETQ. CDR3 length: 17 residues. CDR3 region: CASSLAPGVAGPGELFF. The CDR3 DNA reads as TGCGCCAGCAGCTTGGCCCCCGGGGTAGCGGGGCCCGGGGAGCTGTTTTTT.

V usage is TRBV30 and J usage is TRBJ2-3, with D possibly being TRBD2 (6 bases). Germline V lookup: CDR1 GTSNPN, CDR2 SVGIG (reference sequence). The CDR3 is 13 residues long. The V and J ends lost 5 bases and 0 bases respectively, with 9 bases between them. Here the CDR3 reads CAWGGISTDTQYF. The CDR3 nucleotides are TGTGCCTGGGGGGGGATTAGCACAGATACGCAGTATTTT.